Listed below are T cell receptor beta chains from one sample, sequenced in a study of CD8+ T cells in alopecia areata. Sequencing used immunoSEQ multiplex PCR; TCRdb keeps in-frame clones, though not all of them. Altogether 200,000 or so clones are present, just over 55% being singletons, with the ten largest covering nearly 5%. The source material was CD8+ T cells sorted from blood. The receptors stem from a human donor in good health. Both conserved end residues are part of each CDR3. A D gene is named only where the DNA matches it firmly. Not all rows give a size; the values are once, few, many and, for expanded clones, a class.

d_call: -; clone_size: few; j_call: TRBJ2-2; v_call: TRBV13; cdr3_length: 12; cdr3_aa: CASSFGTGELFF; cdr3_nt: TGTGCCAGCAGCTTCGGCACCGGGGAGCTGTTTTTT
d_call: -; clone_size: -; j_call: TRBJ2-5; v_call: TRBV11-2; cdr3_length: 14; cdr3_aa: CASRSGSVRETQYF; cdr3_nt: TGTGCCAGCCGGTCCGGGTCCGTCCGAGAGACCCAGTACTTC
d_call: TRBD1; clone_size: few; j_call: TRBJ1-2; v_call: TRBV18; cdr3_length: 14; cdr3_aa: CASSPDRKNYGYTF; cdr3_nt: TGTGCCAGCTCACCGGACAGGAAGAACTATGGCTACACCTTC
d_call: TRBD1; clone_size: few; j_call: TRBJ2-7; v_call: TRBV5-4; cdr3_length: 15; cdr3_aa: CASSLVGQGADEQYF; cdr3_nt: TGTGCCAGCAGCTTGGTGGGACAGGGGGCCGACGAGCAGTACTTC
d_call: -; clone_size: few; j_call: TRBJ2-3; v_call: TRBV6-1; cdr3_length: 15; cdr3_aa: CASSDRWDSTDTQYF; cdr3_nt: TGTGCCAGCAGTGATAGGTGGGACAGCACAGATACGCAGTATTTT
d_call: -; clone_size: -; j_call: TRBJ1-1; v_call: TRBV13; cdr3_length: 15; cdr3_aa: CASSLGGRRGTEAFF; cdr3_nt: TGTGCCAGCAGCTTAGGAGGCAGGCGGGGCACTGAAGCTTTCTTT
d_call: -; clone_size: -; j_call: TRBJ2-5; v_call: TRBV7-9; cdr3_length: 14; cdr3_aa: CASSSDRPQETQYF; cdr3_nt: TGTGCCAGCAGCTCTGACAGGCCCCAAGAGACCCAGTACTTC
d_call: -; clone_size: -; j_call: TRBJ2-1; v_call: TRBV13; cdr3_length: 14; cdr3_aa: CASSLLGLYNEQFF; cdr3_nt: TGTGCCAGCAGCTTACTAGGACTTTACAATGAGCAGTTCTTC
d_call: TRBD1; clone_size: -; j_call: TRBJ2-5; v_call: TRBV6-5; cdr3_length: 14; cdr3_aa: CASSYSTGQETQYF; cdr3_nt: TGTGCCAGCAGTTACTCGACAGGGCAAGAGACCCAGTACTTC
d_call: -; clone_size: -; j_call: TRBJ2-7; v_call: TRBV13; cdr3_length: 12; cdr3_aa: CASSSTVYEQYF; cdr3_nt: TGTGCCAGCAGCTCGACAGTCTACGAGCAGTACTTC
d_call: -; clone_size: -; j_call: TRBJ1-2; v_call: TRBV7-9; cdr3_length: 11; cdr3_aa: CASSLAAGYTF; cdr3_nt: TGTGCCAGCAGCTTAGCCGCAGGCTACACCTTC
d_call: -; clone_size: -; j_call: TRBJ2-6; v_call: TRBV6-6; cdr3_length: 13; cdr3_aa: CASSYGGANVLTF; cdr3_nt: TGTGCCAGCAGTTACGGTGGGGCCAACGTCCTGACTTTC
d_call: -; clone_size: -; j_call: TRBJ2-3; v_call: TRBV15; cdr3_length: 16; cdr3_aa: CATSSFLSLKIGTQYF; cdr3_nt: TGTGCCACCAGTTCTTTCCTAAGTTTGAAGATCGGTACGCAGTATTTT
d_call: TRBD2; clone_size: few; j_call: TRBJ2-5; v_call: TRBV2; cdr3_length: 13; cdr3_aa: CASRGLGQETQYF; cdr3_nt: TGTGCCAGCCGAGGACTAGGGCAAGAGACCCAGTACTTC
d_call: -; clone_size: -; j_call: TRBJ2-5; v_call: TRBV6-6; cdr3_length: 13; cdr3_aa: CASTRTPQETQYF; cdr3_nt: TGTGCCAGCACCAGGACTCCCCAAGAGACCCAGTACTTC
d_call: -; clone_size: -; j_call: TRBJ2-3; v_call: TRBV2; cdr3_length: 14; cdr3_aa: CASSDQVSADTQYF; cdr3_nt: TGTGCCAGCAGTGATCAGGTTTCAGCAGATACGCAGTATTTT
d_call: -; clone_size: -; j_call: TRBJ1-2; v_call: TRBV9; cdr3_length: 13; cdr3_aa: CASTSGGAGGYTF; cdr3_nt: TGTGCCAGCACCTCGGGGGGGGCTGGAGGCTACACCTTC
d_call: TRBD1; clone_size: -; j_call: TRBJ1-1; v_call: TRBV27; cdr3_length: 14; cdr3_aa: CASSNRGITTEAFF; cdr3_nt: TGTGCCAGCAGTAACAGGGGTATAACGACTGAAGCTTTCTTT
d_call: TRBD2; clone_size: -; j_call: TRBJ2-1; v_call: TRBV30; cdr3_length: 17; cdr3_aa: CAWSLPGVAGSYNEQFF; cdr3_nt: TGTGCCTGGAGTCTTCCTGGGGTAGCGGGGTCGTACAATGAGCAGTTCTTC
d_call: TRBD1; clone_size: -; j_call: TRBJ1-2; v_call: TRBV29-1; cdr3_length: 12; cdr3_aa: CSVPQDRGQYTF; cdr3_nt: TGCAGCGTCCCCCAGGACAGGGGGCAATACACCTTC
d_call: -; clone_size: -; j_call: TRBJ2-6; v_call: TRBV6-5; cdr3_length: 13; cdr3_aa: CASSFSGANVLTF; cdr3_nt: TGTGCCAGCAGTTTTTCTGGGGCCAACGTCCTGACTTTC
d_call: TRBD1; clone_size: -; j_call: TRBJ2-3; v_call: TRBV6-6; cdr3_length: 16; cdr3_aa: CASSPVRDRASDTQYF; cdr3_nt: TGTGCCAGCAGCCCCGTGCGGGACAGGGCATCAGATACGCAGTATTTT
d_call: TRBD1; clone_size: few; j_call: TRBJ1-4; v_call: TRBV9; cdr3_length: 15; cdr3_aa: CASSVEQGAREKLFF; cdr3_nt: TGTGCCAGCAGCGTAGAGCAGGGGGCCCGGGAAAAACTGTTTTTT
d_call: -; clone_size: few; j_call: TRBJ2-2; v_call: TRBV15; cdr3_length: 12; cdr3_aa: CATSRLGGELFF; cdr3_nt: TGTGCCACCAGCAGACTGGGCGGGGAGCTGTTTTTT
d_call: TRBD1; clone_size: -; j_call: TRBJ1-1; v_call: TRBV13; cdr3_length: 14; cdr3_aa: CASSSGTAGTEAFF; cdr3_nt: TGTGCCAGCAGCTCCGGGACAGCGGGAACTGAAGCTTTCTTT
d_call: -; clone_size: -; j_call: TRBJ2-7; v_call: TRBV4-1; cdr3_length: 12; cdr3_aa: CASSQDSYEQYF; cdr3_nt: TGCGCCAGCAGCCAAGACTCGTACGAGCAGTACTTC
d_call: -; clone_size: few; j_call: TRBJ1-2; v_call: TRBV4-1; cdr3_length: 15; cdr3_aa: CASSQDPSGSSGYTF; cdr3_nt: TGCGCCAGCAGCCAAGATCCTTCGGGATCCAGTGGCTACACCTTC
d_call: -; clone_size: -; j_call: TRBJ2-7; v_call: TRBV2; cdr3_length: 13; cdr3_aa: CASSVRGFELEPF; cdr3_nt: TGTGCCAGCAGTGTCCGGGGGTTTGAACTAGAGCCCTTC
d_call: -; clone_size: -; j_call: TRBJ1-2; v_call: TRBV19; cdr3_length: 13; cdr3_aa: CASSITIGYGYTF; cdr3_nt: TGTGCCAGTAGTATCACCATCGGTTATGGCTACACCTTC
d_call: -; clone_size: -; j_call: TRBJ1-5; v_call: TRBV19; cdr3_length: 15; cdr3_aa: CASSMFGHNNQPQHF; cdr3_nt: TGTGCCAGTAGTATGTTTGGGCACAACAATCAGCCCCAGCATTTT
d_call: -; clone_size: few; j_call: TRBJ2-1; v_call: TRBV25-1; cdr3_length: 11; cdr3_aa: CASNIGDEQFF; cdr3_nt: TGTGCCAGCAATATAGGGGATGAGCAGTTCTTC
d_call: -; clone_size: few; j_call: TRBJ1-2; v_call: TRBV5-1; cdr3_length: 12; cdr3_aa: CASSLGRRGYTF; cdr3_nt: TGCGCCAGCAGCTTGGGACGACGAGGCTACACCTTC
d_call: -; clone_size: -; j_call: TRBJ2-7; v_call: TRBV5-1; cdr3_length: 9; cdr3_aa: CASRSEQYF; cdr3_nt: TGCGCCAGCAGAAGCGAGCAGTACTTC
d_call: -; clone_size: -; j_call: TRBJ2-3; v_call: TRBV5-6; cdr3_length: 16; cdr3_aa: CASQFVGGASTDTQYF; cdr3_nt: TGTGCCAGCCAATTTGTTGGGGGGGCTAGCACAGATACGCAGTATTTT
d_call: TRBD1; clone_size: few; j_call: TRBJ1-1; v_call: TRBV29-1; cdr3_length: 13; cdr3_aa: CSVETGSNTEAFF; cdr3_nt: TGCAGCGTTGAGACAGGGTCAAACACTGAAGCTTTCTTT
d_call: -; clone_size: -; j_call: TRBJ1-5; v_call: TRBV18; cdr3_length: 14; cdr3_aa: CASSPGGGNQPQHF; cdr3_nt: TGTGCCAGCTCACCAGGTGGAGGCAATCAGCCCCAGCATTTT
d_call: -; clone_size: -; j_call: TRBJ2-7; v_call: TRBV13; cdr3_length: 13; cdr3_aa: CASSSQGWNEQYF; cdr3_nt: TGTGCCAGCAGCTCACAGGGTTGGAACGAGCAGTACTTC
d_call: -; clone_size: -; j_call: TRBJ2-7; v_call: TRBV5-1; cdr3_length: 15; cdr3_aa: CASSLAFSRSDEQYF; cdr3_nt: TGCGCCAGCAGCTTGGCCTTTAGCAGATCGGACGAGCAGTACTTC
d_call: -; clone_size: few; j_call: TRBJ1-4; v_call: TRBV5-6; cdr3_length: 16; cdr3_aa: CASSLWSYSNNEKLFF; cdr3_nt: TGTGCCAGCAGCTTGTGGTCGTATTCCAATAATGAAAAACTGTTTTTT
d_call: TRBD1; clone_size: -; j_call: TRBJ2-1; v_call: TRBV7-9; cdr3_length: 15; cdr3_aa: CASSSGGTGDNEQFF; cdr3_nt: TGTGCCAGCAGCTCGGGCGGGACAGGAGACAATGAGCAGTTCTTC
d_call: -; clone_size: few; j_call: TRBJ1-1; v_call: TRBV30; cdr3_length: 12; cdr3_aa: CAWSGLNTEAFF; cdr3_nt: TGTGCCTGGAGCGGCCTGAACACTGAAGCTTTCTTT
d_call: -; clone_size: -; j_call: TRBJ2-7; v_call: TRBV5-1; cdr3_length: 13; cdr3_aa: CASSSGPSYEQYF; cdr3_nt: TGCGCCAGCAGCTCGGGACCCTCCTACGAGCAGTACTTC
d_call: -; clone_size: -; j_call: TRBJ2-7; v_call: TRBV29-1; cdr3_length: 16; cdr3_aa: CSVEERGLKNSYEQYF; cdr3_nt: TGCAGCGTTGAAGAAAGGGGACTGAAAAACTCCTACGAGCAGTACTTC
d_call: -; clone_size: -; j_call: TRBJ1-2; v_call: TRBV29-1; cdr3_length: 12; cdr3_aa: CSYEGGSGGYTF; cdr3_nt: TGCAGCTACGAAGGGGGGAGTGGCGGCTACACCTTC
d_call: -; clone_size: -; j_call: TRBJ2-5; v_call: TRBV7-8; cdr3_length: 13; cdr3_aa: CASSPGLKETQYF; cdr3_nt: TGTGCCAGCAGCCCCGGACTGAAAGAGACCCAGTACTTC
d_call: TRBD2; clone_size: -; j_call: TRBJ2-3; v_call: TRBV7-9; cdr3_length: 19; cdr3_aa: CASSFLTSGGAISTDTQYF; cdr3_nt: TGTGCCAGCAGCTTCCTTACTAGCGGGGGAGCCATTAGCACAGATACGCAGTATTTT
d_call: -; clone_size: few; j_call: TRBJ1-4; v_call: TRBV4-1; cdr3_length: 17; cdr3_aa: CASSQDPGWGPNEKLFF; cdr3_nt: TGCGCCAGCAGCCAAGATCCCGGGTGGGGGCCTAATGAAAAACTGTTTTTT
d_call: -; clone_size: few; j_call: TRBJ1-2; v_call: TRBV6-1; cdr3_length: 13; cdr3_aa: CALHDWQTYGYTF; cdr3_nt: TGTGCCCTCCACGATTGGCAGACCTATGGCTACACCTTC
d_call: -; clone_size: -; j_call: TRBJ2-2; v_call: TRBV10-2; cdr3_length: 12; cdr3_aa: CASRDSTGELFF; cdr3_nt: TGCGCCAGCAGGGACAGCACCGGGGAGCTGTTTTTT
d_call: -; clone_size: few; j_call: TRBJ1-2; v_call: TRBV7-9; cdr3_length: 11; cdr3_aa: CATEGYRGYTF; cdr3_nt: TGTGCCACGGAAGGGTACAGAGGCTACACCTTC
d_call: -; clone_size: -; j_call: TRBJ2-7; v_call: TRBV7-9; cdr3_length: 12; cdr3_aa: CASSSTGLEQYF; cdr3_nt: TGTGCCAGCAGCTCCACAGGGCTCGAGCAGTACTTC
d_call: -; clone_size: -; j_call: TRBJ2-5; v_call: TRBV15; cdr3_length: 14; cdr3_aa: CATSMPLVRETQYF; cdr3_nt: TGTGCCACCAGCATGCCTCTAGTAAGAGAGACCCAGTACTTC
d_call: TRBD2; clone_size: -; j_call: TRBJ2-2; v_call: TRBV29-1; cdr3_length: 15; cdr3_aa: CSGGGEQGTSGELFF; cdr3_nt: TGCAGCGGTGGGGGGGAGCAGGGTACGTCCGGGGAGCTGTTTTTT
d_call: -; clone_size: once; j_call: TRBJ2-1; v_call: TRBV27; cdr3_length: 14; cdr3_aa: CASSYSSGGGEQFF; cdr3_nt: TGTGCCAGCAGTTATAGTAGCGGAGGCGGTGAGCAGTTCTTC